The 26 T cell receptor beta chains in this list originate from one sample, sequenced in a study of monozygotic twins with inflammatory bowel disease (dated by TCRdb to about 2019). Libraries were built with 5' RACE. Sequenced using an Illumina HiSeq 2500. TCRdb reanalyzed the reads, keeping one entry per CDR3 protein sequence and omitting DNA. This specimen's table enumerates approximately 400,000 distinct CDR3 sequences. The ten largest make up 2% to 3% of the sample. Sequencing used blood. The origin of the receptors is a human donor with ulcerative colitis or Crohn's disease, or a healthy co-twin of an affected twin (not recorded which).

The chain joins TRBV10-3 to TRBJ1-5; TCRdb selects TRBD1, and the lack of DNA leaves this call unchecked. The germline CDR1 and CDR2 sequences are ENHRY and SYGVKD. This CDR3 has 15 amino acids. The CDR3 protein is CAISPDRGSNQPQHF.

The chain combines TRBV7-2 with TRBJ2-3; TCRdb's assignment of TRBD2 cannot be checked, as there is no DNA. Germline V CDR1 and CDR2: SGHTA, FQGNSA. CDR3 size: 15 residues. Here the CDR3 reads CASSRTSLSTDTQYF.

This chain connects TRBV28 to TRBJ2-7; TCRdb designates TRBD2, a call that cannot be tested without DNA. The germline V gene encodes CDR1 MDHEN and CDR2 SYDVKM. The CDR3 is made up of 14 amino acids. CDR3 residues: CASRSWTSSYEQYF.

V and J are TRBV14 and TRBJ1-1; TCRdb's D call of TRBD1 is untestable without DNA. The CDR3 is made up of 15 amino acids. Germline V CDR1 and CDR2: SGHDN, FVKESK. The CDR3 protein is CASSRQPGQHTEAFF.

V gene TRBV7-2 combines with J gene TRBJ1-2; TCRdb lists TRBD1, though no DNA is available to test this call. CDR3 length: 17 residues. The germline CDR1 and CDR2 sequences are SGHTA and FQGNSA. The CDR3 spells CASSYGVGAGGVYGYTF.

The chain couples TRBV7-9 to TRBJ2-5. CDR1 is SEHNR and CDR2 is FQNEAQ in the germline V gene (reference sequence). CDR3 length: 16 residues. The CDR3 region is CASSFFPNQYQETQYF.

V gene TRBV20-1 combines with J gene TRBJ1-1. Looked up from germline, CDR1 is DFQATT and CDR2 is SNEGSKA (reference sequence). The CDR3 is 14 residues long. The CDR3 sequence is CSATLHQMNTEAFF.

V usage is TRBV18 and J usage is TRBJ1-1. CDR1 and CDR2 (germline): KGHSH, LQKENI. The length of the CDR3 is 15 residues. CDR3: CASSPPLGKNTEAFF.

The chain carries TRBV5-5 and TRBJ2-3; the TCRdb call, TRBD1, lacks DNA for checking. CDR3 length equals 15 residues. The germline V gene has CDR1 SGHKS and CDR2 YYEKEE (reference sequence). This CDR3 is CASSSPRQGTDTQYF.

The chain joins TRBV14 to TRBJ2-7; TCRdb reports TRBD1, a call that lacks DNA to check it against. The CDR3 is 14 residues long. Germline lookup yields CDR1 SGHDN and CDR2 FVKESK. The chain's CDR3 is CASSHPGPSYEQYF.

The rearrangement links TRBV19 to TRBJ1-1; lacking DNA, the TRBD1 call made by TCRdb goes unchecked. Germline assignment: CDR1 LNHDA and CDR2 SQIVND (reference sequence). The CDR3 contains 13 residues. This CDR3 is CASKEGGRTEAFF. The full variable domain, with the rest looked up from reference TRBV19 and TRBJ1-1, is DGGITQSPKYLFRKEGQNVTLSCEQNLNHDAMYWYRQDPGQGLRLIYYSQIVNDFQKGDIAEGYSVSREKKESFPLTVTSAQKNPTAFYLCASKEGGRTEAFFGQGTRLTVV.

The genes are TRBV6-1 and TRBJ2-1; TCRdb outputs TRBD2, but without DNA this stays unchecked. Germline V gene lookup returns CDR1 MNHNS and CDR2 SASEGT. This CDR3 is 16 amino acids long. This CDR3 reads CASASLLALPVNEQFF.

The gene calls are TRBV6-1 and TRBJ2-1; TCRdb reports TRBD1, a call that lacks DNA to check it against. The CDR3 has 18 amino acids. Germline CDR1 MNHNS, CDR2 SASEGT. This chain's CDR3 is CASSNPNPLGGSYNEQFF.

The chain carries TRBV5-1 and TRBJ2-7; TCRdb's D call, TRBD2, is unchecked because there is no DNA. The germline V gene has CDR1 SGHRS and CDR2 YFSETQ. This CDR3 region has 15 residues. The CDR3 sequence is CASRGLAPPDYEQYF.

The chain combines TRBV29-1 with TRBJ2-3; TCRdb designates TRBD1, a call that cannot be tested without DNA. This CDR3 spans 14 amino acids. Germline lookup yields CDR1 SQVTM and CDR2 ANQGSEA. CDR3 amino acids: CSVVTGRGADTQYF.

The CDR3: CASSLSENVNTEAFF. V usage is TRBV5-1 and J usage is TRBJ1-1. Looked up from germline, CDR1 is SGHRS and CDR2 is YFSETQ. The CDR3 is made up of 15 amino acids.

The CDR3 sequence is CASGGALNEQFF. The chain recombines TRBV5-6 with TRBJ2-1; TCRdb returns TRBD1, unconfirmable since there is no DNA. The CDR3 length is 12 residues. Germline V gene lookup returns CDR1 SGHDT and CDR2 YYEEEE.

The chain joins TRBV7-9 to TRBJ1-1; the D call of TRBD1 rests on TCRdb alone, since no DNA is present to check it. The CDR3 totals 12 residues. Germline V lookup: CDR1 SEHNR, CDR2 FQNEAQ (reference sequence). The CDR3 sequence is CASSPGTGPAFF.

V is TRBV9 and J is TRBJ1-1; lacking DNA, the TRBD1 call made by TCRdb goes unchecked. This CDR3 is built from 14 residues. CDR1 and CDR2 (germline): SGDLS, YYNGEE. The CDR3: CASSVTGMNTEAFF.

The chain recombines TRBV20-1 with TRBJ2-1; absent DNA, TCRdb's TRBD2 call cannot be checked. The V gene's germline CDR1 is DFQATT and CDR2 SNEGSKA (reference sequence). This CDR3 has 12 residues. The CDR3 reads CSADGLSPEQFF.

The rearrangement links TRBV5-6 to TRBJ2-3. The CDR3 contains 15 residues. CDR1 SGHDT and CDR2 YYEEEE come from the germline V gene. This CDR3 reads CASSLNEDNTDTQYF.

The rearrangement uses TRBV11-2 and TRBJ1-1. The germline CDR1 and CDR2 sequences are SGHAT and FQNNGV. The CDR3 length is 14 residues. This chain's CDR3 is CASSLEGFGTEAFF.

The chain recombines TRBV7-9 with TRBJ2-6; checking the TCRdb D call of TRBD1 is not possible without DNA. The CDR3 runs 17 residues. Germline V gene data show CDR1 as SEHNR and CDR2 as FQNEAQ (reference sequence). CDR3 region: CASSFDRGLIGANVLTF.

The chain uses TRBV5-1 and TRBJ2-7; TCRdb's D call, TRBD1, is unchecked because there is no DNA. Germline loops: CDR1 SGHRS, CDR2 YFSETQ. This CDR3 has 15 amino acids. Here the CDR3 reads CASSLPLAGDAEQYF.

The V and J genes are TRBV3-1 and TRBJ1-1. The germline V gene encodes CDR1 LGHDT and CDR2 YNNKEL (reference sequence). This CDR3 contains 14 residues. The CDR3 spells CASSQGGGTTEAFF.

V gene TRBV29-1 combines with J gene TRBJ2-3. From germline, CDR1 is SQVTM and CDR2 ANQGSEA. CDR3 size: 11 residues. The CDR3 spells CSATLGVTQYF.